This is a list of T cell receptor beta chains from one sample in a study of shared clonotypes between healthy human individuals. Libraries were prepared by immunoSEQ multiplex PCR; TCRdb keeps only in-frame clonotypes and omits some of them. This sample has over 400,000 clones, with around 95% found just once. The sample was naive CD4+ T cells sorted from blood. These receptors came from a woman aged 25 to 39 in good health. Both conserved end residues are part of each CDR3. D genes are given only for firm matches. Some rows mark clone size as missing; the rest say once, few, many or name a class of expanded clone.

j_call	v_call	clone_size	d_call	cdr3_aa	cdr3_nt
TRBJ1-2	TRBV28	NA	TRBD1	CASTKTGGYGYTF	TGTGCCAGCACCAAGACAGGGGGCTATGGCTACACCTTC
TRBJ1-5	TRBV18	NA	TRBD1	CASSDRDKGSNQPQHF	TGTGCCAGCTCGGACAGGGATAAGGGTAGCAATCAGCCCCAGCATTTT
TRBJ1-1	TRBV2	NA	NA	CASCTGGVAFF	TGTGCCAGCTGCACAGGCGGGGTAGCTTTCTTT
TRBJ2-1	TRBV19	NA	NA	CASKKDGGNEQFF	TGTGCCAGTAAAAAGGATGGGGGCAATGAGCAGTTCTTC
TRBJ1-2	TRBV12-1	NA	NA	CASRDRGDNYGYTF	TGTGCCAGCCGGGACCGGGGGGATAACTATGGCTACACCTTC
TRBJ2-7	TRBV28	NA	NA	CASSSPGTGSHYEQYF	TGTGCCAGCAGTTCCCCAGGGACGGGGTCTCACTACGAGCAGTACTTC
TRBJ2-7	TRBV25-1	NA	NA	CASSRVGAYEQYF	TGTGCCAGCAGTCGAGTGGGAGCCTACGAGCAGTACTTC
TRBJ2-1	TRBV19	NA	TRBD2	CASSTQRDSYNEQFF	TGTGCCAGTAGTACCCAGCGGGACTCCTACAATGAGCAGTTCTTC
TRBJ2-7	TRBV18	NA	NA	CASSVPGLADSYEQYF	TGTGCCAGCTCAGTACCCGGGTTAGCGGACTCCTACGAGCAGTACTTC
TRBJ2-2	TRBV2	NA	NA	CASNSPNTGELFF	TGTGCCAGCAATTCTCCGAACACCGGGGAGCTGTTTTTT
TRBJ2-7	TRBV18	NA	NA	CASSPPALYEQYF	TGTGCCAGCTCACCACCTGCCCTTTACGAGCAGTACTTC
TRBJ1-1	TRBV6-1	once	TRBD1	CASSEGWDRDRAFF	TGTGCCAGCAGTGAAGGATGGGACAGGGATCGGGCTTTCTTT
TRBJ2-5	TRBV19	NA	TRBD2	CASHSARTSGGVETQYF	TGTGCCAGCCACTCCGCCCGGACTAGCGGAGGGGTCGAGACCCAGTACTTC
TRBJ1-4	TRBV27	once	NA	CASSYRVVTNEKLFF	TGTGCCAGCAGTTACCGGGTTGTGACTAATGAAAAACTGTTTTTT
TRBJ2-5	TRBV2	NA	NA	CASGRPLETQYF	TGTGCCAGCGGGAGGCCACTAGAGACCCAGTACTTC
TRBJ2-1	TRBV15	NA	NA	CATSRVLGEQFF	TGTGCCACCAGCAGAGTTCTGGGTGAGCAGTTCTTC
TRBJ2-1	TRBV28	NA	TRBD2	CASTLGGLAGADQFF	TGTGCCAGCACCTTAGGGGGACTAGCGGGAGCGGATCAGTTCTTC
TRBJ2-5	TRBV7-2	once	TRBD2	CASSLGGLAGQETQYF	TGTGCCAGCAGCTTAGGTGGACTAGCGGGACAAGAGACCCAGTACTTC
TRBJ2-7	TRBV30	few	NA	CAWSAHYEQYF	TGTGCCTGGAGTGCCCACTACGAGCAGTACTTC
TRBJ2-1	TRBV28	NA	TRBD2	CASSPGLAGSYNEQFF	TGTGCCAGCAGCCCCGGACTAGCGGGATCCTACAATGAGCAGTTCTTC
TRBJ2-1	TRBV7-9	NA	TRBD2	CASSYLAGLYNEQFF	TGTGCCAGCAGCTATCTAGCGGGACTATACAATGAGCAGTTCTTC
TRBJ2-7	TRBV4-1	NA	TRBD2	CASRRGLASLDEQYF	TGCGCCAGCAGGAGGGGACTAGCGAGTCTGGACGAGCAGTACTTC
TRBJ2-1	TRBV7-2	NA	NA	CASSRNSGDPVNEQFF	TGTGCCAGCAGCCGTAATTCCGGGGATCCGGTCAATGAGCAGTTCTTC
TRBJ2-1	TRBV6-5	NA	TRBD2	CATKRGTSGSDEQFF	TGTGCCACGAAGCGAGGGACTAGCGGGAGCGATGAGCAGTTCTTC
TRBJ1-2	TRBV6-5	once	NA	CASSSSGTQDGYTF	TGTGCCAGCAGTTCCTCCGGGACCCAGGACGGCTACACCTTC
TRBJ2-3	TRBV6-1	NA	TRBD2	CASDAIAGVTQYF	TGTGCCAGCGACGCCATAGCGGGAGTAACGCAGTATTTT
TRBJ2-1	TRBV7-3	NA	NA	CASSWVLGNEQFF	TGTGCCAGCAGCTGGGTTCTTGGCAATGAGCAGTTCTTC
TRBJ2-2	TRBV19	once	TRBD2	CASSKLAAPPGELFF	TGTGCCAGTAGTAAACTAGCGGCCCCCCCCGGGGAGCTGTTTTTT
TRBJ2-7	TRBV7-2	NA	NA	CASSWGDVEDEQYF	TGTGCCAGCAGCTGGGGGGACGTCGAGGACGAGCAGTACTTC
TRBJ1-5	TRBV5-1	NA	NA	CASSLGQGRGQPQHF	TGCGCCAGCAGCTTGGGGCAGGGTAGGGGACAGCCCCAGCATTTT
TRBJ2-5	TRBV30	NA	NA	CAWSVGGGETQYF	TGTGCCTGGAGTGTCGGGGGTGGAGAGACCCAGTACTTC
TRBJ1-4	TRBV6-5	NA	NA	CATGSGEAVNEKLFF	TGTGCCACCGGGAGCGGGGAGGCGGTTAATGAAAAACTGTTTTTT
TRBJ1-4	TRBV28	NA	NA	CASSIPSENEKLFF	TGTGCCAGCAGTATTCCGTCAGAGAATGAAAAACTGTTTTTT
TRBJ2-7	TRBV5-8	NA	NA	CASSFRGFSYEQYF	TGTGCCAGCAGCTTTCGGGGGTTTTCCTACGAGCAGTACTTC
TRBJ2-7	TRBV2	NA	TRBD1	CASSDQGARYEQYF	TGTGCCAGCAGTGATCAGGGGGCGAGGTACGAGCAGTACTTC
TRBJ2-7	TRBV6-6	NA	TRBD2	CASSSGLAGGNEQYF	TGTGCCAGCAGTTCTGGACTAGCGGGGGGGAACGAGCAGTACTTC
TRBJ1-4	TRBV28	NA	NA	CASSLPQSNEKLFF	TGTGCCAGCAGTTTACCCCAGTCGAATGAAAAACTGTTTTTT
TRBJ2-7	TRBV27	NA	NA	CASSFLPGTRSFEQYF	TGTGCCAGCAGTTTCCTACCCGGGACCCGTTCCTTCGAGCAGTACTTC
TRBJ2-2	TRBV15	NA	NA	CATSRDPVWRITGELFF	TGTGCCACCAGCAGAGATCCGGTCTGGAGAATCACCGGGGAGCTGTTTTTT
TRBJ2-1	TRBV7-2	NA	TRBD2	CASSGRGGNEQFF	TGTGCCAGCAGCGGACGGGGAGGGAATGAGCAGTTCTTC
TRBJ1-5	TRBV4-1	NA	NA	CASSQLTVNQPQHF	TGCGCCAGCAGCCAATTGACAGTCAATCAGCCCCAGCATTTT
TRBJ1-2	TRBV28	NA	NA	CASNLGSGYTF	TGTGCCAGCAATCTAGGGTCTGGCTACACCTTC
TRBJ2-7	TRBV7-2	NA	TRBD2	CASSLNSGTLSSYEQYF	TGTGCCAGCAGCTTAAATAGCGGGACTCTAAGCTCCTACGAGCAGTACTTC
TRBJ2-1	TRBV5-1	NA	TRBD1	CASSAGQANEQFF	TGCGCCAGCAGCGCAGGACAGGCGAATGAGCAGTTCTTC
TRBJ2-3	TRBV5-1	NA	NA	CASSLVGGLTDTQYF	TGCGCCAGCAGCTTGGTTGGTGGACTCACAGATACGCAGTATTTT
TRBJ2-2	TRBV28	NA	NA	CASSKGGIKTGELFF	TGTGCCAGCAGTAAGGGGGGAATTAAGACCGGGGAGCTGTTTTTT